These 10 T cell receptor beta chains were all obtained from the same sample, sequenced in a study of coeliac disease. Here immunoSEQ multiplex PCR was the method, and the copy in TCRdb shows in-frame clones only, minus some. The sample consists of roughly 7,000 clones, over 60% of them appearing once. Sequenced sample: lamina propria lymphocytes from the gut. These TCRs come from a man between 25 and 39 years old with celiac disease.

The chain combines TRBV9 with TRBJ2-5, with 8 bases lining up with TRBD1. The V gene end was trimmed by 3 bases and the J gene end by 3 bases; junction bases not matched to a gene: 4. The CDR3 contains 14 residues. Germline-derived CDR1 and CDR2 are SGDLS and YYNGEE. CDR3 sequence: CASSGTGGKETQYF. CDR3 in DNA: TGTGCCAGCAGCGGTACAGGGGGGAAAGAGACCCAGTACTTC.

The V call is TRBV7-8, the J call TRBJ1-2, with a weak D call TRBD1 (6 bases). CDR3 size: 15 residues. Germline CDR1 SGHVS, CDR2 FQNEAQ. V shed 5 bases and J shed 8 bases, with 21 bases lying between them. The CDR3 is CASSPTGSEGEGYTF. The CDR3 nucleotides are TGTGCCAGCAGCCCTACAGGGTCCGAAGGGGAAGGCTACACCTTC.

About this clone: The junction departs from the called germline gene at one end, perhaps through a read error. This rearrangement joins TRBV2 to TRBJ2-6; a possible D gene is TRBD1 (7 bases). CDR3 size: 13 residues. Germline V CDR1 and CDR2: SNHLY, FYNNEI. CDR3 bases: TGTGCCAGCTGCGCGGAGGGGGCCAGCGTCCTGACTTTC. Its translation: CASCAEGASVLTF.

The V call is TRBV2, the J call TRBJ2-3, with D tentatively TRBD2 (5 bases). CDR3 length: 14 residues. CDR1 SNHLY and CDR2 FYNNEI come from the germline V gene. V was cut by 8 bases and J by 0 bases, with 12 bases left in between. This CDR3 is CASARGLSTDTQYF. The CDR3 DNA reads TGTGCCAGCGCCAGAGGACTCAGCACAGATACGCAGTATTTT.

This clone was seen only a few times. The chain links TRBV6-1 to TRBJ2-3; possibly TRBD1 for D (6 bases). The length of the CDR3 is 13 residues. V was clipped by 10 bases and J by 5 bases, with 16 bases between them. Germline CDR1 MNHNS, CDR2 SASEGT. The CDR3 loop is CATEPQQGDTQYF. CDR3 nucleotides: TGTGCCACCGAACCGCAACAGGGAGATACGCAGTATTTT.

The rearrangement joins TRBV7-9 to TRBJ2-3, with 9 bases matching TRBD1. V shed 1 base, J shed 4 bases, and the junction held 3 bases outside the gene matches. Germline V gives CDR1 SEHNR, CDR2 FQNEAQ (reference sequence). CDR3 length: 15 residues. In nucleotides, the CDR3 is TGTGCCAGCAGCTTAGGAACAGGGGGCGCAGATACGCAGTATTTT. The encoded protein is CASSLGTGGADTQYF.

The chain carries TRBV30 and TRBJ1-5; 7 nucleotides align to TRBD1. The germline V gene encodes CDR1 GTSNPN and CDR2 SVGIG (reference sequence). The CDR3 loop spans 14 amino acids. V gave up 4 bases and J gave up 2 bases; unmatched junction bases: 5. Here the CDR3 reads CAWNPRGGNQPQHF. Here the CDR3 DNA reads TGTGCCTGGAATCCCAGGGGGGGCAATCAGCCCCAGCATTTT.

The J gene is TRBJ2-7, the V gene TRBV9; 10 bases fit TRBD1. CDR1 and CDR2 (germline): SGDLS, YYNGEE. The CDR3 totals 14 residues. V lost 3 bases and J lost 4; bases outside the gene matches: 4. The CDR3 protein is CASSAGQGGYEQYF. Here the CDR3 DNA reads TGTGCCAGCAGCGCAGGACAGGGGGGTTACGAGCAGTACTTC.

This rearrangement joins TRBV5-1 to TRBJ1-5, with D possibly TRBD1 on 5 matching bases. CDR1 SGHRS and CDR2 YFSETQ come from the germline V gene. The CDR3 is made up of 16 amino acids. With 1 base removed from V and 6 bases from J, the gap between germline ends came to 17 bases. This CDR3 reads CASSLIAGWGSQPQHF. CDR3 nucleotide sequence: TGCGCCAGCAGCTTGATCGCAGGGTGGGGTAGTCAGCCCCAGCATTTT. Filled out from reference TRBV5-1 and TRBJ1-5, the complete variable domain reads KAGVTQTPRYLIKTRGQQVTLSCSPISGHRSVSWYQQTPGQGLQFLFEYFSETQRNKGNFPGRFSGRQFSNSRSEMNVSTLELGDSALYLCASSLIAGWGSQPQHFGDGTRLSIL.

CDR3 nucleotides: TGTGCCAGCAGCTTCGGAACGGGGTGGTTCTCTGGAAACACCATATATTTT. Protein: CASSFGTGWFSGNTIYF. The chain recombines TRBV7-2 with TRBJ1-3; D gene uncertain. Per germline, CDR1 SGHTA and CDR2 FQGNSA. The V and J ends lost 3 bases and 0 bases respectively, with 15 bases between them. The CDR3 loop spans 17 amino acids.